This TCR beta chain emerged from a study of beta chain features in type 1 diabetes. As for the study in general: Sorted cells, about 99 million in number, were examined across all samples. Study-level results: Patients' naive, central memory and regulatory TCRB repertoires appeared more alike than those of healthy donors.

Looked up from germline, CDR1 is ENHRY and CDR2 is SYGVKD. Trimming removed 3 bases from V and 5 bases from J, with 19 bases in between. The CDR3 runs 16 residues. This clone has more than one count but fewer than ten. Its antigen remains unidentified. Each of the sorted populations had a purity greater than 95%. Since all of the isolated RNA was reverse transcribed, expressed TCRB transcripts were what got sequenced. Read counts averaged approximately 3.5 million for samples of naive, central memory and regulatory T cells. Here immunoSEQ multiplex PCR was the method, and the copy in TCRdb shows in-frame clones only, minus some. The data contain approximately 470,000 clones, approximately 28% of them singletons.

V and J are TRBV10-3 and TRBJ2-5; D possibly corresponds to TRBD1 (6 bases). The receptor was isolated from a man between 18 and 35 years old in good health. The sequenced sample was naive CD4+ T cells from blood. The CDR3 sequence: CAISDSNRVLGETQYF. The CDR3 region has the DNA TGTGCCATCAGTGACTCGAACAGGGTATTGGGGGAGACCCAGTACTTC.